This section outlines one T cell receptor beta chain sequence together with its context. CDR1 SEHNR and CDR2 FQNEAQ come from the germline V gene (reference sequence). This CDR3 spans 19 amino acids. J gave up 2 bases and V 2 bases, and 11 bases lay outside the gene matches. Regarding time point: after dendritic cell vaccination, including at tumor progression/relapse. The data were taken from a study of glioma-infiltrating T cells after dendritic cell vaccination. Clones were sequenced by immunoSEQ multiplex PCR, and TCRdb holds only the in-frame ones, with some missing. The table shows about 65,000 clones, with more than 75% occurring only once.

The clonotype comes from a human donor with glioblastoma. The source was blood, collected after dendritic cell vaccination. This chain connects TRBV7-9 to TRBJ2-1; 11 positions agree with TRBD2. The CDR3 DNA reads TGTGCCAGCAGCTTAAAAGGGACTAGCGGAGGAACAACCTACAATGAGCAGTTCTTC. Amino acid sequence: CASSLKGTSGGTTYNEQFF.